These T cell receptor beta chains were read from a single sample in a study of cytomegalovirus exposure and HLA in healthy donors. Profiled with immunoSEQ multiplex PCR; TCRdb holds only in-frame clones, not every one. The sample shows 150,000 to 200,000 clones, more than 65% of them seen only once. The sequenced sample consisted of PBMCs. These receptors all stem from a girl aged 10 to 17 in good health and CMV-seropositive. Each CDR3 is given with its conserved first and last residue. Clone sizes are given selectively: once, few, many, or a class where the clone is expanded.

j_call clone_size v_call cdr3_aa
TRBJ1-1 . TRBV5-1 CASSLAGVTEAFF
TRBJ2-1 . TRBV25-1 CASSEYYRDNEQFF
TRBJ1-1 . TRBV7-2 CASSLAQGAGEAFF
TRBJ1-6 once TRBV19 CASSITGGRLDNSPLHF
TRBJ1-5 . TRBV19 CASSIVPGDQPQHF
TRBJ2-1 . TRBV6-1 CASSDLDSISYNEQFF
TRBJ2-5 once TRBV5-4 CATMIRGLEEQYF
TRBJ1-1 few TRBV7-2 CASSLRFAHTVNTEAFF
TRBJ2-1 . TRBV4-1 CASSLRSGGVKTQYNEQFF
TRBJ1-5 few TRBV6-1 CASSESRAWNQPQHF
TRBJ2-1 . TRBV6-1 CASSKTDYNEQFF
TRBJ1-2 few TRBV7-2 CASSPQGIYGYTF
TRBJ2-5 . TRBV7-2 CASSPQRQSAGKETQYF
TRBJ1-1 . TRBV11-3 CASSLSGRFSGQNMNTEAFF
TRBJ2-2 . TRBV6-4 CASSDGLQGAAGELFF
TRBJ2-5 . TRBV10-2 CASASPGNRGETQYF
TRBJ1-1 . TRBV6-6 CASRGGGSTEAFF
TRBJ2-5 . TRBV25-1 CASSTGETQYF
TRBJ1-6 . TRBV27 CASSLKPPPAGGNSPLHF
TRBJ1-5 . TRBV30 CAWSEGAGSWAQPQHF
TRBJ1-2 once TRBV19 CASTQGGYGYTF
TRBJ2-3 . TRBV7-8 CASSLGLSGADTQYF
TRBJ1-4 few TRBV6-4 CASRKNEQGNEKLFF